Listed below are T cell receptor beta chains from one sample, sequenced in a study of blood T cell repertoires in COVID-19. This table comes from immunoSEQ multiplex PCR, and its TCRdb copy is limited to in-frame clones, with some not included. The sample consists of 300,000 or so clones, over 80% of them appearing once. The material sequenced was peripheral blood. The receptors originated from a woman aged 35 to 49 with acute or convalescent COVID-19. Each CDR3 is given with its conserved first and last residue. A D gene is named only where the DNA matches it firmly. Not all rows give a size; the values are once, few, many and, for expanded clones, a class.

clone_size | j_call | d_call | v_call | cdr3_nt | cdr3_aa
. | TRBJ1-2 | . | TRBV19 | TGTGCCAGTACGGATGAGGGAGGCTATGGCTACACCTTC | CASTDEGGYGYTF
once | TRBJ1-1 | . | TRBV29-1 | TGCAGCGTTATTTTGGGGGGCACTGAAGCTTTCTTT | CSVILGGTEAFF
. | TRBJ2-5 | . | TRBV19 | TGTGCCAGTAAAACCCAGACAGGTTTTGGAGAGACCCAGTACTTC | CASKTQTGFGETQYF
. | TRBJ1-3 | . | TRBV3-1/TRBV3-2 | TGTGCCAGCAGCCAGACTGGTATCTCTGGAAACACCATATATTTT | CASSQTGISGNTIYF
. | TRBJ1-2 | TRBD1 | TRBV5-1 | TGCGCCAGCAGCACGACAGGGGACGGCTACACCTTC | CASSTTGDGYTF
. | TRBJ2-3 | TRBD2 | TRBV2 | TGTGCCAGCACCCGAGAGGCGGGGGGCACAGATACGCAGTATTTT | CASTREAGGTDTQYF
. | TRBJ2-2 | . | TRBV10-2 | TGCGCCAGCAGTGAATCAGTATACGGGGAGCTGTTTTTT | CASSESVYGELFF
. | TRBJ1-2 | . | TRBV7-8 | TGTGCCAGCAGCTTAGCCTCAGGGTATTATGGCTACACCTTC | CASSLASGYYGYTF
. | TRBJ1-1 | . | TRBV12-3/TRBV12-4 | TGTGCCGGCAGTCCACAAGATAACACTGAAGCTTTCTTT | CAGSPQDNTEAFF
. | TRBJ1-1 | . | TRBV5-1 | TGCGCCAGCAGCGTCGGACCGGGAGGGGGGAACACTGAAGCTTTCTTT | CASSVGPGGGNTEAFF
. | TRBJ1-4 | . | TRBV6-5 | TGTGCCAGCAGTAGACAGAGAAAGGAGGAAAAACTGTTTTTT | CASSRQRKEEKLFF
. | TRBJ2-3 | TRBD2 | TRBV29-1 | TGCAGCGCACAGCTAGCGGGGGGGCACGATACGCAGTATTTT | CSAQLAGGHDTQYF
. | TRBJ1-1 | TRBD1 | TRBV29-1 | TGCAGCGTTTCAGGGGGCACTGAAGCTTTCTTT | CSVSGGTEAFF
. | TRBJ2-2 | . | TRBV18 | TGTGCCAGCTCACCATGGCGGCCGAACACCGGGGAGCTGTTTTTT | CASSPWRPNTGELFF
once | TRBJ2-1 | . | TRBV29-1 | TGCAGCGTACATCTCGGCCCCGGCGGGTACAATGAGCAGTTCTTC | CSVHLGPGGYNEQFF
. | TRBJ1-1 | . | TRBV10-1 | TGCGCCAGCAGCCAGGGGACTGAAGCTTTCTTT | CASSQGTEAFF
. | TRBJ1-6 | TRBD1 | TRBV27 | TGTGCCAGCAGTTCGGTGGGACAGGGGTCACCCCTCCACTTT | CASSSVGQGSPLHF
. | TRBJ2-2 | TRBD1 | TRBV9 | TGTGCCAGCAGCGGGGCGGGACAGGGGGCTGACACCGGGGAGCTGTTTTTT | CASSGAGQGADTGELFF
. | TRBJ1-1 | TRBD1 | TRBV19 | TGTGCCAGTACCCTCCCGGGACAGGGTACGAGGAACACTGAAGCTTTCTTT | CASTLPGQGTRNTEAFF
. | TRBJ1-1 | . | TRBV5-1 | TGCGCCAGCAGCACGTCGGGGAACACTGAAGCTTTCTTT | CASSTSGNTEAFF
few | TRBJ2-3 | . | TRBV29-1 | TGCAGCGTTGTCCGGGACTCCACAGATACGCAGTATTTT | CSVVRDSTDTQYF
. | TRBJ1-5 | . | TRBV27 | TGTGCCAGCAGTTTATACGCGGAGGGCAATCAGCCCCAGCATTTT | CASSLYAEGNQPQHF
few | TRBJ1-1 | TRBD1 | TRBV19 | TGTGCCAGTAGTATAGCCGGGTGGGGCAGGGGGCTTGAAGCTTTCTTT | CASSIAGWGRGLEAFF
. | TRBJ2-3 | . | TRBV7-3 | TGTGCCAGCAGCTCGAGCACAGATACGCAGTATTTT | CASSSSTDTQYF
. | TRBJ1-1 | TRBD1 | TRBV4-1 | TGCGCCAGCAGCCAACCGGGACAGAGGAACACTGAAGCTTTCTTT | CASSQPGQRNTEAFF
. | TRBJ2-1 | TRBD2 | TRBV4-2 | TGTGCCAGCCTCGGGGGGGGCTACAATGAGCAGTTCTTC | CASLGGGYNEQFF
. | TRBJ1-5 | . | TRBV3-1/TRBV3-2 | TGTGCCAGCAGCCCGCGGGGCGTTGGGGGGCCCCAGCATTTT | CASSPRGVGGPQHF
. | TRBJ1-3 | TRBD1 | TRBV6-5 | TGTGCCAGCAGGGACAGGGGGATAAACACCATATATTTT | CASRDRGINTIYF
few | TRBJ2-2 | . | TRBV5-1 | TGCGCCAGCAGCTTGGGTAGCAGTGGCACCGGGGAGCTGTTTTTT | CASSLGSSGTGELFF
. | TRBJ1-3 | . | TRBV3-1/TRBV3-2 | TGTGCCAGCAGCCAGGCAGGGATCGGAAACACCATATATTTT | CASSQAGIGNTIYF
. | TRBJ1-1 | TRBD1 | TRBV6-4 | TGTGCCCCCCCCGGAGGGGGCGGGTGGGACACTGAAGCTTTCTTT | CAPPGGGGWDTEAFF
. | TRBJ2-3 | TRBD1 | TRBV11-3 | TGTGCCAGCAGCCCTAGAAGGGACAGTCTGGGGGATACGCAGTATTTT | CASSPRRDSLGDTQYF
. | TRBJ2-3 | . | TRBV2 | TGTGCCAGCCCCGCGGCTGGTACGCAGTATTTT | CASPAAGTQYF
. | TRBJ1-1 | . | TRBV2 | TGTGCCAGCAGTGCTGAGTCCGGGGGGGACACTGAAGCTTTCTTT | CASSAESGGDTEAFF
. | TRBJ1-2 | TRBD1 | TRBV2 | TGTGCCAGCAGTGAACTGGGGACAGTTAACTATGGCTACACCTTC | CASSELGTVNYGYTF
. | TRBJ1-5 | TRBD1 | TRBV2 | TGTGCCAGCGTAGGGCAGGGGGGCAATCAGCCCCAGCATTTT | CASVGQGGNQPQHF
. | TRBJ2-5 | TRBD2 | TRBV4-2 | TGTGCCAGCAGCCAAGATAGGGCTAGCGGGTGGCAAGAGACCCAGTACTTC | CASSQDRASGWQETQYF
. | TRBJ2-5 | . | TRBV7-2 | TGTGCCAGCAGCCTCTGGGCGGGGCCGACCCAGTACTTC | CASSLWAGPTQYF
. | TRBJ2-5 | . | TRBV6-2/TRBV6-3 | TGTGCCAGCAGTTACTCTGGCAGGGCGAGATTCTGGGAGACCCAGTACTTC | CASSYSGRARFWETQYF
many | TRBJ1-3 | TRBD1 | TRBV11-2 | TGTGCCAGCAGCTTAGTTATTTCGGGACAGCGAATTGGAAACACCATATATTTT | CASSLVISGQRIGNTIYF
once | TRBJ2-3 | . | TRBV10-1 | TGCGCCAGCTGGTCGGGACAAGCGACAGATACGCAGTATTTT | CASWSGQATDTQYF
. | TRBJ1-6 | TRBD1 | TRBV6-5 | TGTGCCAGCAGTCCGCAGGGGGAAGGGAATTCACCCCTCCACTTT | CASSPQGEGNSPLHF
few | TRBJ1-1 | . | TRBV11-2 | TGTGCCAGCAGCTTCCGAGGGGGGAACACTGAAGCTTTCTTT | CASSFRGGNTEAFF
. | TRBJ2-3 | TRBD2 | TRBV7-8 | TGTGCCAGCAGCCCAAGCGGGGGTAGCACAGATACGCAGTATTTT | CASSPSGGSTDTQYF
. | TRBJ2-5 | . | TRBV4-1 | TGCGCCAGCAGCCTAGACCCCCAAAAGACCCAGTACTTC | CASSLDPQKTQYF
. | TRBJ1-4 | TRBD1 | TRBV6-5 | TGTGCCAGCAGTACAGGGGCATATGAAAAACTGTTTTTT | CASSTGAYEKLFF
. | TRBJ2-3 | . | TRBV5-4 | TGTGCCAGCAGCCTTCTCACGGGGGGCCCGGGGACAGATACGCAGTATTTT | CASSLLTGGPGTDTQYF
. | TRBJ2-1 | TRBD2 | TRBV5-1 | TGCGCCAGCAGCTTGGTAGCTAGCGGGGGGGCCAGAAGTCCTAATGAGCAGTTCTTC | CASSLVASGGARSPNEQFF
. | TRBJ2-6 | . | TRBV9 | TGTGCCAGCAGCGTAGTCTCGGGGGCCAACGTCCTGACTTTC | CASSVVSGANVLTF
. | TRBJ1-2 | . | TRBV25-1 | TGTGCCAGCAGTGAATATTGGACAGAGGACTATGGCTACACCTTC | CASSEYWTEDYGYTF
. | TRBJ1-1 | . | TRBV9 | TGTGCCAGCAGCGTAAGCGGCAACACTGAAGCTTTCTTT | CASSVSGNTEAFF
. | TRBJ1-2 | . | TRBV27 | TGTGCCAGCAGTTTTCCGGGAGCAGGCTACACCTTC | CASSFPGAGYTF
. | TRBJ1-6 | TRBD1 | TRBV5-6 | TGTGCCAGCAGCTTGTACGGGACAGGGGATTCACCCCTCCACTTT | CASSLYGTGDSPLHF
. | TRBJ2-2 | . | TRBV5-6 | TGTGCCAGCAGCTTTGGAGGGATCACCGGGGAGCTGTTTTTT | CASSFGGITGELFF
. | TRBJ2-1 | TRBD1 | TRBV3-1/TRBV3-2 | TGTGCCAGCAGCCGAGACCCCAATCAGGGGGTCGACAATGAGCAGTTCTTC | CASSRDPNQGVDNEQFF